A single sample is the source of the 7 T cell receptor beta chains below, sequenced in a study of T cells in Graves' hyperthyroidism and ophthalmopathy. Authors of the study amplified TCR beta CDR3 regions from RNA transcripts. The TCR CDR3 was amplified in a first-round RT-PCR using the HTBI primer set. TCRdb called the multiplex PCR reads again in MiXCR, with one record for every CDR3 protein. The sample includes around 500,000 distinct CDR3 sequences, around an eighth of them seen just once. Sequencing was done on a sample of blood. Source of these receptors: a woman aged 18 to 35 with Graves' hyperthyroidism.

This clonotype was picked up a small number of times. The chain uses TRBV14 and TRBJ1-1; D is unresolved. The germline CDR1 and CDR2 sequences are SGHDN and FVKESK. V gave up 0 bases and J gave up 3 bases, with 8 bases separating them. The CDR3 covers 14 residues. CDR3 sequence: CASSQDYWYTEAFF. The CDR3 DNA follows: TGTGCCAGCAGCCAAGACTATTGGTACACTGAAGCTTTCTTT.

This rearrangement joins TRBV6-2 or TRBV6-3 to TRBJ2-1, with TRBD1 identical over 8 bases. Germline loops: CDR1 MNHEY, CDR2 SVGEGT. This CDR3 contains 16 residues. The V segment lost 6 bases and the J segment 4 bases; nucleotides outside the gene matches: 11. Written as DNA, the CDR3 is TGTGCCAGCAGCCAAAGGACAGGGTTCGCGTACAATGAGCAGTTCTTC. This gives the protein CASSQRTGFAYNEQFF.

The rearrangement joins TRBV7-2 to TRBJ1-1; TRBD1 is a possible D gene (5 bases). CDR3 length equals 14 residues. Germline V gene sequence: CDR1 SGHTA, CDR2 FQGNSA. Trimming removed 5 bases from V and 5 bases from J, with 15 bases in between. Here the CDR3 reads CASSQGGGMTEAFF. The CDR3 DNA reads as TGTGCCAGCAGCCAGGGCGGGGGGATGACTGAAGCTTTCTTT.

This clonotype was counted between two and nine times. CDR3 region: CASRKINGQDSGNTIYF. In nucleotides, the CDR3 is TGTGCCAGCCGTAAAATCAATGGACAGGATTCTGGAAACACCATATATTTT. This chain links TRBV19 with TRBJ1-3; 7 bases agree with TRBD1. Looked up from germline, CDR1 is LNHDA and CDR2 is SQIVND (reference sequence). The trim removed 9 bases at V and 1 base at J, leaving 15 bases unmatched. The CDR3 length is 17 residues.

This clonotype was seen repeatedly, ten times or more. This chain links TRBV5-1 with TRBJ2-1; 7 bases map to TRBD2. This CDR3 has 16 amino acids. The germline V gene has CDR1 SGHRS and CDR2 YFSETQ. With V trimmed by 0 bases and J by 8 bases, 11 bases remained unmatched. The CDR3 loop is CASSLVVAGTIDEQFF. The CDR3 nucleotides are TGCGCCAGCAGCTTGGTGGTAGCGGGCACTATAGATGAGCAGTTCTTC.

This chain joins TRBV7-3 and TRBJ2-1, with 10 bases matching TRBD2. Trimming removed 5 bases from V and 0 bases from J; junction bases left unmatched: 7. Looked up from germline, CDR1 is SGHTA and CDR2 is FQGTGA. The CDR3 consists of 17 residues. Here the CDR3 reads CASSPSASGSSYNEQFF. CDR3 nucleotides: TGTGCCAGCAGCCCCTCGGCTAGCGGGAGCTCCTACAATGAGCAGTTCTTC.

This chain connects TRBV4-2 to TRBJ2-5; D gene unclear. V was cut by 1 base and J by 1 base, with 10 bases left in between. The CDR3 spans 15 residues. The germline gives CDR1 LGHNA, CDR2 YNFKEQ. The CDR3 loop is CASSQVSDPQETQYF. As DNA, the CDR3 is TGTGCCAGCAGCCAAGTGAGCGACCCCCAAGAGACCCAGTACTTC.